This TCR beta chain comes out of a study of blood T cell repertoires in COVID-19. Study summary: Samples of COVID-19 (acute and convalescent) were obtained from the United States, Italy and Spain. Sample material is recorded as cDNA or gDNA derived from T cells, B-cell-depleted T cells, or PBMCs.

Trimming took off 3 bases at V and 6 bases at J, with 10 bases between the two ends. CDR1 is LNHDA and CDR2 is SQIVND in the germline V gene (reference sequence). This CDR3 has 13 residues. In the source study's methods: Estimates of nucleated cell counts were drawn from the amplification of reference gene primers. Generated by immunoSEQ multiplex PCR, the TCRdb table keeps only in-frame clones and is missing some. V and J calls and clone size follow that table, whereas D and trimming were derived from the DNA. The sample shows about 210,000 clones, 84% of them seen only once. Sequenced input: peripheral blood. The V call is TRBV19, the J call TRBJ2-3; D gene unclear. This clonotype was sampled from a woman aged 50 to 60 with active or convalescent COVID-19. The CDR3 nucleotides read TGTGCCAGTAGTATTATGGGCCGGGATACGCAGTATTTT. This sequence encodes CASSIMGRDTQYF.